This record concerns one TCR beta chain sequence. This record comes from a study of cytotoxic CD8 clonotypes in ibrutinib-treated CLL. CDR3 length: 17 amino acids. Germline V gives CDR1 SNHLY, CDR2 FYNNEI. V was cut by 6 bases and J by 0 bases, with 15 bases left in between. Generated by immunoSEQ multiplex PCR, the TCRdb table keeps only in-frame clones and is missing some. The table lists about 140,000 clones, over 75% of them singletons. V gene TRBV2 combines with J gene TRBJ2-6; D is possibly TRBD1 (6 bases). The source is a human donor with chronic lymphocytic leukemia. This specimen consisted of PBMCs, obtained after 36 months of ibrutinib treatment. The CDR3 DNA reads TGTGCCAGCAGCCCCCCCCAGGGGTCCTCTGGGGCCAACGTCCTGACTTTC. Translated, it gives CASSPPQGSSGANVLTF.